One and the same sample provided the 15 T cell receptor beta chains below, sequenced in a study of shared clonotypes between healthy human individuals. Profiling relied on immunoSEQ multiplex PCR, and the TCRdb table lists in-frame clones only, not all of them. Of roughly 2 million clones in the sample, more than 90% were seen once. Sequenced: naive CD4+ T cells sorted from blood. Described subset: CD45RA+ positively selected. Receptors originate from a man aged 18 to 30 in good health.

V gene TRBV5-5 combines with J gene TRBJ2-2; either TRBD1 or TRBD2 may supply D (5 bases each). The V end lost 3 bases, the J end lost 1 base, and 10 bases lay between the germline ends. The CDR3 is 15 residues long. The germline CDR1 and CDR2 sequences are SGHKS and YYEKEE (reference sequence). This CDR3 reads CASSWGTVNTGELFF. The DNA for the CDR3 is TGTGCCAGCAGCTGGGGGACGGTGAACACCGGGGAGCTGTTTTTT.

This chain joins TRBV6-5 and TRBJ2-7, with D possibly TRBD2 on 5 matching bases. The germline CDR1 and CDR2 sequences are MNHEY and SVGAGI. Between the trimmed V and J ends, which lost 6 bases and 5 bases, there was a span of 11 bases. This CDR3 comprises 12 residues. As DNA, the CDR3 is TGTGCCAGCAGACGAGGGCCCCACGAGCAGTACTTC. Protein: CASRRGPHEQYF.

Comments on this clone: Other DNA sequences from this sample encode an identical CDR3 as well. The chain links TRBV6-5 to TRBJ2-5; D is possibly TRBD1 or TRBD2 (5 bases each). Germline loops: CDR1 MNHEY, CDR2 SVGAGI. With 3 bases removed from V and 2 bases from J, the gap between germline ends came to 10 bases. CDR3 length: 14 residues. In nucleotides, the CDR3 is TGTGCCAGCAGTTATCCGGGACGGCAAGAGACCCAGTACTTC. The encoded protein is CASSYPGRQETQYF.

This chain uses TRBV7-2 with TRBJ2-1; 7 nucleotides align to TRBD2. CDR3 size: 14 residues. The J segment lost 2 bases and the V segment lost 5 bases, leaving 3 bases of the junction unmatched. The germline CDR1 and CDR2 sequences are SGHTA and FQGNSA. CDR3 coding DNA: TGTGCCAGCAGCAATGGACTAGCCTACAATGAGCAGTTCTTC. It yields the protein CASSNGLAYNEQFF. The whole variable domain, remainder taken from reference TRBV7-2 and TRBJ2-1, is GAGVSQSPSNKVTEKGKDVELRCDPISGHTALYWYRQSLGQGLEFLIYFQGNSAPDKSGLPSDRFSAERTGGSVSTLTIQRTQQEDSAVYLCASSNGLAYNEQFFGPGTRLTVL.

This chain joins TRBV7-9 and TRBJ1-2; 8 bases agree with TRBD1. There are 13 residues in the CDR3. The germline V gene encodes CDR1 SEHNR and CDR2 FQNEAQ (reference sequence). Unmatched junction bases numbered 7, after V lost 7 bases and J lost 6 bases. The CDR3 protein is CASTLQGADGYTF. The CDR3 DNA follows: TGTGCCAGCACTCTGCAGGGGGCTGATGGCTACACCTTC.

This sequence joins TRBV18 and TRBJ1-2, with 9 bases matching TRBD1. CDR1 is KGHSH, CDR2 LQKENI, per germline. J was trimmed by 1 base and V by 2 bases; bases with no gene match: 2. The CDR3 has 15 amino acids. The CDR3 sequence is CASSPVGQGNYGYTF. CDR3 DNA sequence: TGTGCCAGCTCACCAGTGGGACAGGGTAACTATGGCTACACCTTC.

The chain combines TRBV10-3 with TRBJ1-1; 8 nucleotides match TRBD1. Germline V gene sequence: CDR1 ENHRY, CDR2 SYGVKD. CDR3 length: 15 amino acids. V shed 6 bases, J shed 4 bases, and the junction held 10 bases outside the gene matches. CDR3 coding DNA: TGTGCCATCAGGATAGCCGAGACAGGGGCCACTGAAGCTTTCTTT. Protein: CAIRIAETGATEAFF.

This chain links TRBV4-2 with TRBJ2-3; 8 nucleotides line up with TRBD2. The V gene end was trimmed by 10 bases and the J gene end by 4 bases; junction bases not matched to a gene: 7. The CDR3 totals 13 residues. CDR1 is LGHNA and CDR2 is YNFKEQ in the germline V gene. The CDR3 region has the DNA TGTGCCACAGCGGGGGCCCTCTCAGATACGCAGTATTTT. Translation: CATAGALSDTQYF.

The CDR3 sequence: CASSYKFLAKNIQYF. The DNA for the CDR3 is TGTGCCAGCAGCTACAAATTTCTAGCCAAAAACATTCAGTACTTC. V gene TRBV11-3 combines with J gene TRBJ2-4; D remains unclear. This CDR3 is 15 amino acids long. Germline V CDR1 and CDR2: SGHNT, YENEEA. The V end was cut by 4 bases, the J end by 0 bases, with 10 bases between.

This clone was observed once. This chain connects TRBV2 to TRBJ2-7, with 8 bases fitting TRBD2. The CDR3 is 15 residues long. CDR1 is SNHLY, CDR2 FYNNEI, per germline. V lost 6 bases to trimming and J lost 4 bases; unmatched junction nucleotides: 11. The CDR3 DNA sequence: TGTGCCAGCAGACAGGGTAGCGGGGATTCTTACGAGCAGTACTTC. This sequence encodes CASRQGSGDSYEQYF.

This clone appeared a single time. The same CDR3 also results from other DNA sequences found in this sample. V is TRBV6-6 and J is TRBJ1-5; perhaps TRBD1 as D (5 bases). Germline V gives CDR1 MNHNY, CDR2 SVGAGI (reference sequence). V was shortened by 2 bases and J by 0 bases, with 8 bases between the two germline ends. The CDR3 contains 15 residues. This CDR3 reads CASSYSRASNQPQHF. In DNA form, the CDR3 reads TGTGCCAGCAGTTACAGCAGGGCTAGCAATCAGCCCCAGCATTTT.

The rearrangement uses TRBV6-5 and TRBJ1-1, with unresolved D. The germline gives CDR1 MNHEY, CDR2 SVGAGI. This CDR3 contains 12 residues. The V and J ends lost 5 bases and 7 bases respectively, with 11 bases between them. DNA for the CDR3: TGTGCCAGCAGTCCTGTAACCAGTGAAGCTTTCTTT. Residues: CASSPVTSEAFF.

The V and J genes are TRBV2 and TRBJ2-7; possibly TRBD2 for D (6 bases). Germline V gene sequence: CDR1 SNHLY, CDR2 FYNNEI. Trimming took 7 bases from V and 3 from J, leaving 16 bases between them. This CDR3 is 14 amino acids long. The CDR3, as DNA: TGTGCCAGCATTCCCGGGGGATTGAACTACGAGCAGTACTTC. Translating it yields CASIPGGLNYEQYF.

This sequence joins TRBV4-1 and TRBJ2-1, with 10 bases matching TRBD2. With V trimmed by 0 bases and J by 10 bases, 24 bases remained unmatched. The CDR3 runs 21 residues. Per germline, CDR1 MGHRA and CDR2 YSYEKL. DNA of the CDR3: TGCGCCAGCAGCCAAGATCATCTTTCCAGCGGGGGGGCCAAGATTCTCGGAGAGCAGTTCTTC. It encodes CASSQDHLSSGGAKILGEQFF.

The chain has TRBV7-2 and TRBJ1-2; no clear D. Deletions cut 2 bases from V and 8 bases from J, with 9 bases between. Germline V gene lookup returns CDR1 SGHTA and CDR2 FQGNSA. This CDR3 has 12 amino acids. The CDR3 coding sequence is TGTGCCAGCAGCTTATTTGTAGGCGGCTACACCTTC. Amino acids: CASSLFVGGYTF.